A selection of T cell receptor beta chains follows, all from one sample in a study of cytomegalovirus exposure and HLA in healthy donors. Clones were sequenced by immunoSEQ multiplex PCR, and TCRdb holds only the in-frame ones, with some missing. The table has approximately 150,000 clones, about 80% seen once. Sequenced input: PBMCs. Source of these receptors: a middle-aged woman in good health and CMV-seronegative. CDR3s include the opening cysteine and the closing phenylalanine or tryptophan. D genes are given only for firm matches. Clone sizes are given selectively: once, few, many, or a class where the clone is expanded.

>NA|TRBV5-8|TRBD1|16|TRBJ2-7
TGTGCCAGCAGCGCCCTAGGACAGGGGTTCCCCTACGAGCAGTACTTC
CASSALGQGFPYEQYF
>NA|TRBV7-3|TRBD2|14|TRBJ2-1
TGTGCCAGCAGCTTAACGGGACTAGACAATGAGCAGTTCTTC
CASSLTGLDNEQFF
>NA|TRBV5-1|TRBD2|16|TRBJ2-2
TGCGCCAGCAGCTCCCTTGGCGGGAGGGGTACCGGGGAGCTGTTTTTT
CASSSLGGRGTGELFF
>NA|TRBV11-2|NA|15|TRBJ2-1
TGTGCCAGCAGCTTAGGAGTAGCCTTTTCCAATGAGCAGTTCTTC
CASSLGVAFSNEQFF
>NA|TRBV5-1|NA|16|TRBJ2-7
TGCGCCAGCAGCTTGGTTTACAGCGGGCCTACGGGGGAGCAGTACTTC
CASSLVYSGPTGEQYF
>NA|TRBV10-3|NA|11|TRBJ2-7
TGTGCCATCAGGAGCTCCTACGAGCAGTACTTC
CAIRSSYEQYF
>NA|TRBV4-3|NA|15|TRBJ2-1
TGCGCCAGCAACCAAGATCCTTTCAGGGACAATGAGCAGTTCTTC
CASNQDPFRDNEQFF
>once|TRBV7-9|TRBD2|16|TRBJ2-1
TGTGCCAGCAGCTTAGTAAGTCTAGCGGGAGGTAATGAGCAGTTCTTC
CASSLVSLAGGNEQFF
>NA|TRBV4-3|TRBD1|16|TRBJ1-4
TGCGCCAGCAGCCATAGTCGTGACAGGGGTACGGTAAAACTGTTTTTT
CASSHSRDRGTVKLFF
>NA|TRBV2|TRBD2|14|TRBJ2-5
TGTGCCAGCACTAGACTAGCGGGAATTGAGACCCAGTACTTC
CASTRLAGIETQYF
>NA|TRBV28|NA|13|TRBJ1-1
TGTGCCAGCGCGACAGGTTGGGGCGCTGAAGCTTTCTTT
CASATGWGAEAFF
>NA|TRBV7-8|TRBD1|14|TRBJ1-4
TGTGCCAGCAGCTGGACAGGGGTCAGTGAAAAACTGTTTTTT
CASSWTGVSEKLFF
>few|TRBV18|NA|15|TRBJ1-1
TGTGCCAGCTCACCACAGGGGTTGGTGGACACTGAAGCTTTCTTT
CASSPQGLVDTEAFF
>NA|TRBV19|TRBD1|14|TRBJ2-7
TGTGCCAGTAGTAACCCCGGGACAGGGGCCGAGCAGTACTTC
CASSNPGTGAEQYF
>NA|TRBV15|NA|13|TRBJ2-7
TGTGCCACCAGCAGAGATCTGACAGAGCGGCAGTACTTC
CATSRDLTERQYF
>once|TRBV4-3|TRBD1|13|TRBJ2-1
TGCGCCAGCAGCCAAACATCAGGGGGACAGGAGTTCTTC
CASSQTSGGQEFF
>few|TRBV10-3|NA|12|TRBJ2-7
TGTGCCATCTATACAGGGAACCACGAGCAGTACTTC
CAIYTGNHEQYF
>NA|TRBV28|TRBD2|15|TRBJ2-1
TGTGCCAGCAGTTTATGGCTAGCGGGTTACAATGAGCAGTTCTTC
CASSLWLAGYNEQFF
>NA|TRBV6-5|NA|15|TRBJ2-2
TGTGCCAGCAGTTACTCGACAGGGAACACCGGGGAGCTGTTTTTT
CASSYSTGNTGELFF
>NA|TRBV28|NA|16|TRBJ1-6
TGTGCCAGCAGCCCCCCCTCGACGGAGTATAATTCACCCCTCCACTTT
CASSPPSTEYNSPLHF
>NA|TRBV11-2|NA|16|TRBJ2-3
TGTGCCAGCAGCGTTCCCCGGGAGACGGACCCAGATACGCAGTATTTT
CASSVPRETDPDTQYF
>NA|TRBV14|NA|16|TRBJ2-7
TGTGCCAGCAGCCCAAGGGATGACAGATCCTTCTACGAGCAGTACTTC
CASSPRDDRSFYEQYF
>NA|TRBV6-5|NA|16|TRBJ2-7
TGTGCCAGCAGTTATCAGAACCCCGGGACTCCCTACGAGCAGTACTTC
CASSYQNPGTPYEQYF
>NA|TRBV4-3|NA|15|TRBJ1-5
TGCGCCAGCAGCCAGAGTGGAGGGAGCAATCAGCCCCAGCATTTT
CASSQSGGSNQPQHF